The 10 T cell receptor beta chains listed next were all sequenced from one sample in a study of regulatory T cells in long-lasting Graves disease. Sample time point: newly diagnosed GD, antithyroid drugs for less than 3 months. The authors made the TCR library using RNA they extracted from PBMCs. CDR3-region Arm-PCR and iRepertoire HTBI primers produced the TCR beta libraries. From the multiplex PCR reads, TCRdb called clonotypes with MiXCR, one entry per CDR3 protein. The data hold some 410,000 distinct CDR3 sequences, with about a sixth observed a single time. The sample also formed part of further work on T cells in Graves' hyperthyroidism and ophthalmopathy.

The sequencing used peripheral blood mononuclear cells (PBMCs), collected at new diagnosis, from a patient treated with antithyroid drugs. The receptors shown here come from a woman aged 25-40 years with Graves disease.

This clonotype was detected ten times or more. V gene TRBV12-3 or TRBV12-4 combines with J gene TRBJ1-6; D is unresolved. There are 12 residues in the CDR3. Trimming removed 7 bases at V and 8 bases at J, with 9 bases between. The CDR3 DNA reads as TGTGCCAGCACTATTTCTGATTCACCCCTCCACTTT. Translation gives CASTISDSPLHF.

In its sample, this clonotype was seen a few times. This rearrangement joins TRBV6-5 to TRBJ2-7; TRBD1 aligns across 7 bases. Germline CDR1 and CDR2: MNHEY and SVGAGI. V shed 2 bases and J 3 bases; nucleotides not matched to a gene: 4. The CDR3 covers 14 residues. The CDR3 DNA is TGTGCCAGCAGTTACCTGGACAGGAACTACGAGCAGTACTTC. Translated, it gives CASSYLDRNYEQYF.

This sequence joins TRBV7-8 and TRBJ2-5; 7 bases align to TRBD2. This CDR3 spans 16 amino acids. Germline CDR1 is SGHVS and CDR2 is FQNEAQ. The trim removed 3 bases at V and 2 bases at J, leaving 9 bases unmatched. The CDR3 here is CASSFRRWGGQETQYF. CDR3 coding DNA: TGTGCCAGCAGCTTCCGCCGATGGGGGGGGCAAGAGACCCAGTACTTC.

This clonotype has more than one count but fewer than ten. This rearrangement joins TRBV4-3 to TRBJ2-5; D call uncertain. CDR3 length: 15 amino acids. The germline gives CDR1 LGHNA, CDR2 YSLEER. The V gene lost 0 bases and the J gene lost 3 bases, with 11 bases spanning the gap. Here the CDR3 DNA reads TGCGCCAGCAGCCAAGAGAGGTCTCCGGAAGAGACCCAGTACTTC. Translated, it gives CASSQERSPEETQYF.

This clonotype was seen many times. The genes are TRBV30 and TRBJ2-5; D is unclear. Germline V gene lookup returns CDR1 GTSNPN and CDR2 SVGIG (reference sequence). Trimming removed 4 bases at V and 0 bases at J, with 12 bases between. The CDR3 consists of 14 residues. The CDR3 nucleotides read TGTGCCTGGAATACTTTCCGGGACCAAGAGACCCAGTACTTC. It translates to CAWNTFRDQETQYF.

In the case of this clonotype: The junction differs from germline at one of its ends, possibly a read error. V and J are TRBV13 and TRBJ1-1, with D perhaps matching TRBD1 (6 bases). Germline CDR1 and CDR2: PRHDT and FYEKMQ (reference sequence). The CDR3 totals 15 residues. The CDR3: CTSSLRQGMNTEAFF. For the CDR3, the DNA is TGTACCAGCAGCTTAAGGCAGGGGATGAACACTGAAGCTTTCTTT.

This clonotype was counted a few times. The chain is built from TRBV10-2 and TRBJ2-7; TRBD2 matches at 9 bases. CDR1 and CDR2 (germline): WSHSY, SAAADI. The CDR3 contains 13 residues. After removal of 3 bases from V and 6 bases from J, the junction contained 3 bases not matched to a gene. The CDR3 sequence: CASSEGTSREQYF. The CDR3 bases are TGCGCCAGCAGTGAAGGGACTAGCCGCGAGCAGTACTTC.

This clonotype was found many times. The junction differs from germline at one of its ends, possibly a read error. The rearrangement joins TRBV3-1 to TRBJ2-1, with D possibly being TRBD2 (6 bases). Looked up from germline, CDR1 is LGHDT and CDR2 is YNNKEL (reference sequence). The length of the CDR3 is 12 residues. The CDR3 DNA is TGTGCCAGCAGCCAGGGAGGTACTAGGCCGGGCTTC. Its translation is CASSQGGTRPGF.

This clonotype was picked up a small number of times. The genes are TRBV6-2 or TRBV6-3 and TRBJ1-1, with D maybe TRBD1 (5 bases). V lost 0 bases, J lost 4 bases, and 9 bases lay in between. The germline gives CDR1 MNHEY, CDR2 SVGEGT. The CDR3 is 14 residues long. The CDR3 loop reads CASSYSRGTTEAFF. CDR3 sequence (DNA): TGTGCCAGCAGTTACTCGCGGGGGACCACTGAAGCTTTCTTT.

This clonotype was counted a few times. This sequence joins TRBV7-2 and TRBJ2-2; no reliable D call. Trimming stripped 5 bases from V and 7 bases from J, with 11 bases between. The germline gives CDR1 SGHTA, CDR2 FQGNSA. The CDR3 runs to 13 residues. CDR3 nucleotide sequence: TGTGCCAGCAGCGGGCCACTCGTCGGGGAGCTGTTTTTT. Translating it yields CASSGPLVGELFF.